The 14 T cell receptor beta chains listed next were all sequenced from one sample in a study of long-term antiretroviral therapy in people with HIV. It was version v3.0 of the immunoSEQ assay that was run at survey level. Measured with immunoSEQ multiplex PCR; TCRdb has only the in-frame clones, and not every one. The sample has over 25,000 clones, roughly 78% seen once. This sample comprised unsorted PBMCs, obtained 1.5 years before starting antiretroviral therapy. All receptors derive from a man aged 18 to 29 with HIV.

This sequence joins TRBV18 and TRBJ1-6; 11 nucleotides agree with TRBD1. The CDR3 spans 17 residues. V was clipped by 0 bases and J by 14 bases; unmatched bases: 12. Germline V gives CDR1 KGHSH, CDR2 LQKENI. The CDR3 loop is CASSPPIRTGGPISLHF. For the CDR3, the DNA is TGTGCCAGCTCACCACCGATCAGGACAGGGGGCCCCATATCCCTCCACTTT.

The chain carries TRBV7-9 and TRBJ2-7, with a weak D call TRBD2 (5 bases). CDR1 SEHNR and CDR2 FQNEAQ come from the germline V gene (reference sequence). Trimming removed 2 bases at V and 4 bases at J, with 9 bases between. This CDR3 region has 13 residues. For the CDR3, the DNA is TGTGCCAGCAGCTTAAGCGGTTATTACGAGCAGTACTTC. Its protein product is CASSLSGYYEQYF.

This chain connects TRBV4-2 to TRBJ2-7; TRBD1 or TRBD2 may be the D gene (6 bases each). V gave up 3 bases and J gave up 6 bases, with 12 bases separating them. From germline, CDR1 is LGHNA and CDR2 YNFKEQ. CDR3 length: 13 residues. CDR3 sequence (DNA): TGTGCCAGCAGCCAGACCGAGGGGGGCGAGCAGTACTTC. Amino acid sequence: CASSQTEGGEQYF.

The V and J genes are TRBV27 and TRBJ1-5; tentative D call: TRBD1 (5 bases). CDR1 is MNHEY and CDR2 is SMNVEV in the germline V gene (reference sequence). The length of the CDR3 is 14 residues. The V end lost 4 bases, the J end lost 8 bases, and 15 bases lay between the germline ends. The CDR3 sequence is CASSSHRYIEPQHF. The CDR3 DNA follows: TGTGCCAGCAGTTCCCACAGGTACATAGAGCCCCAGCATTTT.

This clone showed up just a few times. This chain connects TRBV19 to TRBJ1-2; possibly TRBD1 for D (6 bases). The V end lost 3 bases, the J end lost 3 bases, and 17 bases lay between the germline ends. The germline V gene encodes CDR1 LNHDA and CDR2 SQIVND (reference sequence). The CDR3 contains 16 residues. The CDR3 loop reads CASSIRVSQGDYGYTF. The CDR3, as DNA: TGTGCCAGTAGTATCCGAGTCTCACAGGGCGACTATGGCTACACCTTC.

J is TRBJ1-1 and V is TRBV6-1, with a possible D match to TRBD1 (5 bases). The CDR3 sequence is 16 residues long. V lost 3 bases, J lost 3 bases, and 17 bases lay in between. Germline assignment: CDR1 MNHNS and CDR2 SASEGT. In DNA form, the CDR3 reads TGTGCCAGCAGTGATCGGGCCCTAAAGGGGTACACTGAAGCTTTCTTT. Translated, it gives CASSDRALKGYTEAFF.

J is TRBJ2-7 and V is TRBV5-1; TRBD1 is a possible D gene (6 bases). Deletions cut 1 base from V and 7 bases from J, with 18 bases between. This CDR3 region has 15 residues. From germline, CDR1 is SGHRS and CDR2 YFSETQ. The CDR3 nucleotides read TGCGCCAGCAGCTTGTACCAGGGGACCTTGGGGGAGCAGTACTTC. Translated, it gives CASSLYQGTLGEQYF.

This clone was observed a few times. This chain joins TRBV6-5 and TRBJ1-5; no clear D. The length of the CDR3 is 13 residues. Trimming shortened V by 2 bases and J by 5 bases, and 7 bases separated the two germline ends. Germline V CDR1 and CDR2: MNHEY, SVGAGI. The CDR3 DNA sequence: TGTGCCAGCAGTTACGATCCGCATCAGCCCCAGCATTTT. Translated, it gives CASSYDPHQPQHF.

The chain couples TRBV28 to TRBJ2-7; D gene unclear. The germline V and J ends were trimmed by 5 bases and 3 bases, with 5 bases remaining between them. CDR1 MDHEN and CDR2 SYDVKM come from the germline V gene. The CDR3 extends over 11 amino acids. The chain's CDR3 is CASSTYYEQYF. The CDR3 nucleotides read TGTGCCAGCAGTACCTACTACGAGCAGTACTTC.

The chain links TRBV4-1 to TRBJ2-3; perhaps TRBD2 as D (7 bases). The V gene lost 5 bases and the J gene lost 4 bases, with 16 bases spanning the gap. In germline, CDR1 is MGHRA, CDR2 YSYEKL. CDR3 length: 15 residues. CDR3 sequence: CASSLGGGRPDTQYF. CDR3 in DNA: TGCGCCAGCAGCTTGGGGGGGGGCCGGCCAGATACGCAGTATTTT.

The chain has TRBV27 and TRBJ1-3; 8 bases match TRBD1. Germline V gene data show CDR1 as MNHEY and CDR2 as SMNVEV (reference sequence). This CDR3 is 17 amino acids long. The ends lost 8 bases at V and 0 bases at J; junction bases unmatched: 12. The CDR3, as DNA: TGTGCCAGCTCCCCCACCGGGACAGGTGTCTCTGGAAACACCATATATTTT. Its translation is CASSPTGTGVSGNTIYF.

The chain is built from TRBV4-3 and TRBJ2-1; 12 bases are a match to TRBD2. Germline V gene lookup returns CDR1 LGHNA and CDR2 YSLEER. V was pared by 4 bases and J by 1 base, with 2 bases of the junction left unmatched. CDR3 size: 16 residues. The CDR3 region is CASSRLAGASYNEQFF. CDR3 nucleotides: TGCGCCAGCAGCCGACTAGCGGGAGCGTCCTACAATGAGCAGTTCTTC.

The gene calls are TRBV7-8 and TRBJ2-7; 10 nucleotides align to TRBD1. This CDR3 is built from 14 residues. V was pared by 0 bases and J by 4 bases, with 0 bases of the junction left unmatched. CDR1 and CDR2 from the germline V gene are SGHVS and FQNEAQ. The CDR3 spells CASSLADRGYEQYF. The CDR3 DNA reads as TGTGCCAGCAGCTTAGCGGACAGGGGGTACGAGCAGTACTTC.

This chain uses TRBV28 with TRBJ2-3, with TRBD2 identical over 7 bases. Germline lookup yields CDR1 MDHEN and CDR2 SYDVKM. V trimming: 4 bases; J trimming: 6 bases; junction bases outside the gene matches: 13. This CDR3 has 16 residues. This CDR3 is CASSSLFGRWRDTQYF. The DNA for the CDR3 is TGTGCCAGCAGTTCCCTTTTCGGGAGGTGGCGCGATACGCAGTATTTT. The variable domain in full, completed from reference TRBV28 and TRBJ2-3, reads DVKVTQSSRYLVKRTGEKVFLECVQDMDHENMFWYRQDPGLGLRLIYFSYDVKMKEKGDIPEGYSVSREKKERFSLILESASTNQTSMYLCASSSLFGRWRDTQYFGPGTRLTVL.